The 19 T cell receptor delta chains given below trace back to one sample, sequenced in a study of γδ T cells in repeated Plasmodium falciparum infection. TCRdb re-processed the multiplex PCR reads via CATT. Of 50,000 or so delta-chain clones in the sample, over 1.5% were seen once. Flow sorting of PBMC yielded separate Vgamma9/Vdelta2+ and Vdelta2-negative gammadelta T cell populations for bulk repertoire analysis. Sequencing was performed on gamma-delta T cells from blood. These TCRs come from a pool of human donors (malaria-infected and uninfected, not separated).

This clone was seen a few times. A read error likely explains why the TCRdb protein, taken from a much larger clone, differs from this DNA's translation at residue 7; the protein shown is translated from the DNA. J is TRDJ1 and V is TRDV2; D not resolved. TCRdb does not report a J gene; here it was assigned by matching the DNA to germline references. This CDR3 has 16 amino acids. With 8 bases removed from V and 0 bases from J, the gap between germline ends came to 21 bases. CDR1 and CDR2 from the germline V gene are GEAIGNYY and EKD. Here the CDR3 reads CASRRTEGLYTDKLIF. The CDR3 DNA reads TGTGCCTCCAGGAGAACTGAGGGACTGTACACCGATAAACTCATCTTT.

This clone was counted a few times. It differs at one base from a far larger clone, so likely a read error. This CDR3 is also generated by other DNA sequences in the sample. The V gene is TRDV1, the J gene TRDJ1, with D possibly called TRDD2 or TRDD3 (5 bases each). The CDR3 totals 19 residues. Germline V gives CDR1 TSWWSYY, CDR2 QGS. The CDR3 spells CALGDPSPFGRGYTDKLIF. The CDR3 region has the DNA TGTGCTCTTGGGGACCCAAGTCCCTTCGGGAGGGGGTACACCGATAAGCTCATCTTT.

This clone appeared many times. The identical CDR3 is also encoded by other nucleotide sequences in the sample. This chain links TRDV2 with TRDJ3; 8 bases map to TRDD3. No J gene is reported in TCRdb; it was inferred here by comparing the DNA with germline. The germline gives CDR1 GEAIGNYY, CDR2 EKD. The CDR3 is made up of 25 amino acids. The ends lost 0 bases at V and 0 bases at J; junction bases unmatched: 24. CDR3 nucleotide sequence: TGTGCCTGTGACACCGTCGCCCTCGATAGGGGATACTCAACCCCTAGCTCCTGGGACACCCGACAGATGTTTTTC. As protein: CACDTVALDRGYSTPSSWDTRQMFF.

This clone was found a few times. The TCRdb protein, from a much larger clone, departs from this DNA's translation at residue 11, likely by read error; the protein shown derives from the DNA. V gene TRDV2 combines with J gene TRDJ3; TRDD3 matches 13 bases. Matching the DNA to germline supplied the J gene, which TCRdb does not give. J was trimmed by 0 bases and V by 4 bases; bases with no gene match: 11. This CDR3 is built from 21 residues. From germline, CDR1 is GEAIGNYY and CDR2 EKD. The CDR3 nucleotides read TGTGCCTGTGAGTCCGTACTGGGGGATACGCATAGCTCCTGGGACACCCGACAGATGTTTTTC. The encoded protein is CACESVLGDTHSSWDTRQMFF.

For this clone: TCRdb's protein for this DNA is that of a much larger clone and differs from the translation at residue 5, likely a read error; the protein shown is the DNA translation. The chain recombines TRDV1 with TRDJ1; no clear D. TCRdb leaves out the J gene; it was filled in here by matching the DNA to germline. The germline V gene encodes CDR1 TSWWSYY and CDR2 QGS. The germline V and J ends were trimmed by 4 bases and 0 bases, with 30 bases remaining between them. CDR3 size: 21 residues. CDR3 in DNA: TGTGCTCTTGGGGGACATCCTCGGCGGGTCCTGTACAACCGGTACACCGATAAACTCATCTTT. Residues: CALGGHPRRVLYNRYTDKLIF.

Many counts were recorded for this clone. TCRdb has a much larger clone's protein, which differs at residue 7 from the translation of this DNA, likely because of a read error; what is shown is the protein translated from the DNA. V gene TRDV3 combines with J gene TRDJ1; no firm D call. This CDR3 spans 15 amino acids. In germline, CDR1 is TVYSNPD, CDR2 GDNSRS (reference sequence). Trimming pared 0 bases from V and 2 bases from J, leaving 16 bases between. The CDR3 loop reads CAFSTAHSLTDKLIF. CDR3 coding DNA: TGTGCCTTTAGTACCGCCCACTCCCTTACCGATAAACTCATCTTT.

This clone was recorded a few times. With a far larger clone one base away, a read error is the likely cause. Other DNA variants within this sample encode the same CDR3. The rearrangement uses TRDV2 and TRDJ1; perhaps TRDD3 as D (6 bases). Since TCRdb gives no J gene, matching the DNA to germline was used here to assign it. Germline CDR1 is GEAIGNYY and CDR2 is EKD. This CDR3 has 19 residues. Here the CDR3 DNA reads TGCGCCTGTGATCCTCTTCAATCCGTTGGATACTTAAACACCGATAAACTCATCTTT. Translating gives CACDPLQSVGYLNTDKLIF.

This clone showed up many times. A far larger clone differs by one base, so this is likely a read error. Other nucleotide sequences in the sample specify the same CDR3. The chain recombines TRDV2 with TRDJ1; D not resolved. Trimming took 2 bases from V and 4 from J, leaving 10 bases between them. Looked up from germline, CDR1 is GEAIGNYY and CDR2 is EKD. The CDR3 runs 13 residues. This chain's CDR3 is CACDSVGVDKLIF. The DNA of the CDR3 is TGTGCCTGTGACAGCGTAGGAGTCGATAAACTCATCTTT.

On this clone itself: TCRdb attributes to this sequence the protein of a much larger clone, which differs from the DNA translation at residue 15; a read error is likely, and the protein displayed is translated from the DNA. No J gene call was made, and the V gene is TRDV2; the D call of TRDD3 is as the table states it, not checked on the DNA. Germline values: CDR1 GEAIGNYY, CDR2 EKD. The CDR3 covers 17 residues. This CDR3 is CACDTVLGTNLTAQRFF. CDR3 DNA: TGTGCCTGTGACACCGTACTGGGAACGAACCTGACAGCACAACGCTTCTTT.

In the case of this clone: This likely stems from a read error, as it lies one base from a far larger clone. Other DNA sequences of this sample code for an identical CDR3. This chain joins TRDV1 and TRDJ1, with a possible D match to TRDD3 (6 bases). TCRdb gives no J gene; it was assigned here by matching the DNA to germline. Germline-derived CDR1 and CDR2 are TSWWSYY and QGS. The CDR3 sequence is 17 residues long. Trimming removed 5 bases from V and 0 bases from J, with 19 bases in between. The CDR3 reads CALGTSTNWENTDKLIF. The CDR3 DNA follows: TGTGCTCTTGGGACTTCTACGAACTGGGAGAACACCGATAAACTCATCTTT.

This clone was observed a handful of times. The protein given by TCRdb reflects a much larger clone and differs at residue 9 from this DNA's translation, likely from a read error; the protein shown is the DNA's translation. The rearrangement joins TRDV1 to TRDJ1; D ambiguous. Between the trimmed V and J ends, which lost 8 bases and 0 bases, there was a span of 19 bases. This CDR3 contains 16 residues. Germline V gene lookup returns CDR1 TSWWSYY and CDR2 QGS. CDR3 sequence reads: CALYMYRGVYTDKLIF. For the CDR3, the DNA is TGTGCTCTTTATATGTATAGAGGGGTGTACACCGATAAACTCATCTTT.

This clone was seen repeatedly, ten times or more. The protein that TCRdb holds for this DNA derives from a much larger clone and differs from the translated DNA at residue 15, which likely indicates a read error; the protein shown here is translated from the DNA. This chain uses TRDV1 with TRDJ1; 10 nucleotides agree with TRDD3. Unmatched junction bases numbered 19, after V lost 0 bases and J lost 0 bases. CDR1 and CDR2 from the germline V gene are TSWWSYY and QGS. There are 22 residues in the CDR3. CDR3 sequence: CALGELSYNVLLGDSYTDKLIF. DNA of the CDR3: TGTGCTCTTGGGGAACTAAGCTACAACGTCTTACTGGGGGATTCTTACACCGATAAACTCATCTTT.

This clone appeared a few times. A read error likely explains why the TCRdb protein, taken from a much larger clone, differs from this DNA's translation at residue 23; the protein shown is translated from the DNA. The J gene was not called, though the V gene is TRDV1; TRDD3, the table's D call, lacks a check against the DNA. The CDR3 sequence is 24 residues long. Germline V gene data show CDR1 as TSWWSYY and CDR2 as QGS. CDR3 sequence: CALRGPGSVTTGALGESRFGKLTF. For the CDR3, the DNA is TGTGCTCTTAGGGGCCCTGGGAGTGTGACGACCGGGGCACTGGGGGAGAGTCGGTTCGGTAAACTCACCTTT.

This clone has more than one count but fewer than ten. This sequence is one base from a far larger clone and is likely a read error. The sample holds other DNA sequences that translate to the same CDR3. The chain employs TRDV1 and TRDJ1; 12 positions match TRDD3. The J gene, absent from TCRdb, was called here by matching the DNA to germline. The V gene's germline CDR1 is TSWWSYY and CDR2 QGS. The CDR3 is 21 residues long. V gave up 3 bases and J gave up 3 bases; unmatched junction bases: 20. CDR3 nucleotides: TGTGCTCTTGGGGAGCTAGGTAGCCTGTCTACTGGGGGATACATCCCCGATAAACTCATCTTT. Its protein product is CALGELGSLSTGGYIPDKLIF.

As for this clone: The protein that TCRdb holds for this DNA derives from a much larger clone and differs from the translated DNA at residue 11, which likely indicates a read error; the protein shown here is translated from the DNA. The chain recombines TRDV1 with TRDJ1; the D gene could be TRDD2 or TRDD3 (6 bases each). Trimming took 5 bases from V and 0 from J, leaving 28 bases between them. This CDR3 has 20 amino acids. Germline CDR1 reads TSWWSYY; CDR2 reads QGS. CDR3 DNA: TGTGCTCTTGGGTCCTACGAGGGGGACTGGGAGAGCCGGTACACCGATAAACTCATCTTT. Translation: CALGSYEGDWESRYTDKLIF.

On this clone: This DNA's translation and the protein TCRdb lists, from a much larger clone, do not match at residue 18, likely due to a read error; the protein shown is translated from the DNA. The J gene is TRDJ1, the V gene TRDV1; 7 bases agree with TRDD3. TCRdb supplies no J gene; here it was assigned by aligning the nucleotide sequence to germline. The junction had 31 bases not matched to a gene; V was cut back by 2 bases and J by 1 base. Per the germline V gene, CDR1 is TSWWSYY and CDR2 is QGS. The CDR3 covers 24 residues. This CDR3 is CALGEGEGTVIPVLGIARTDKLIF. CDR3 DNA sequence: TGTGCTCTTGGGGAAGGGGAAGGAACGGTCATTCCAGTACTGGGGATTGCCCGCACCGATAAACTCATCTTT.

This clone was seen more than once but under ten times. TCRdb shows a much larger clone's protein in place of this DNA's translation, and the two differ at residue 7, likely through a read error; the protein shown is translated from the DNA. The chain employs TRDV2 and TRDJ1; no definite D call. The J gene comes from matching the DNA to germline here; TCRdb lacks it. The CDR3 spans 16 residues. V was cut by 3 bases and J by 3 bases, with 19 bases left in between. The germline CDR1 and CDR2 sequences are GEAIGNYY and EKD. In DNA form, the CDR3 reads TGTGCCTGTGACCAATGCAGCCCCTCCAAGCCCGATAAACTCATCTTT. Its protein product is CACDQCSPSKPDKLIF.

This clone has only a few counts. TCRdb shows a much larger clone's protein in place of this DNA's translation, and the two differ at residues 12 and 15, likely through a read error; the protein shown is translated from the DNA. The V gene is TRDV1, the J gene TRDJ1, with D possibly being TRDD3 (5 bases). The germline CDR1 and CDR2 sequences are TSWWSYY and QGS. This CDR3 is built from 17 residues. Here the CDR3 reads CALGELRPGGGPFKFIF. CDR3 sequence (DNA): TGTGCTCTTGGGGAACTCAGGCCCGGCGGGGGCCCCTTTAAATTCATCTTT.

Regarding this clone: A far larger clone differs by one base, so this is likely a read error. Other DNA sequences from this sample encode an identical CDR3 as well. J is TRDJ1 and V is TRDV1; TRDD3 agrees at 7 bases. This CDR3 has 17 residues. The V segment lost 3 bases and the J segment 0 bases; nucleotides outside the gene matches: 10. Germline-derived CDR1 and CDR2 are TSWWSYY and QGS. CDR3 bases: TGTGCTCTTGGGGACGTGCTGGGGGCTTTGTACACCGATAAACTCATCTTT. The encoded protein is CALGDVLGALYTDKLIF.